This paragraph reports one T cell receptor beta chain. The data stem from a study of blood T cell repertoires in COVID-19. Generated by immunoSEQ multiplex PCR, the TCRdb table keeps only in-frame clones and is missing some. Of roughly 150,000 clones in the sample, 75% to 90% are singletons; the top ten hold roughly 4.9%. There are 18 residues in the CDR3. Germline V gene sequence: CDR1 SGHVT, CDR2 SQSDAQ. After removal of 5 bases from V and 8 bases from J, the junction contained 18 bases not matched to a gene. J is TRBJ1-5 and V is TRBV7-4; TRBD1 agrees at 10 bases. Source material: PBMCs or T cells enriched from blood (not recorded which). The receptor comes from a man between 65 and 85 years old who had been exposed to COVID-19. The CDR3 DNA sequence: TGTGCCAGCAGCACACCACCGGGACAGGGGAAGGATGGGAAGCCCCAGCATTTT. Protein product: CASSTPPGQGKDGKPQHF.